This T cell receptor beta chain was sequenced during a study of T cells after yellow fever vaccination. The TCR cDNA carried a universal primer site and UMIs from 5'RACE template switching. TCRdb called the 5' RACE reads again in MiXCR, with one record for every CDR3 protein. The sample holds 200,000 to 300,000 distinct CDR3 sequences, 10% to 15% seen once. This CDR3 contains 14 residues. The V end lost 6 bases, the J end lost 3 bases, and 14 bases lay between the germline ends. This clonotype was recorded many times. The target antigen is unknown. Findings and limits, study-wide: Weaker overall, the secondary response nonetheless peaked faster (day 5 versus 15). Clones that expanded after primary vaccination mostly reappeared after the booster (roughly 96% CD4, 70% to 90% CD8). Abundant clonotypes from the bulk population could contaminate FACS-sorted repertoires.

This chain uses TRBV12-3 or TRBV12-4 with TRBJ2-5; D remains ambiguous. The source of this sequence is a man aged 25 to 45 who received the YFV17D yellow fever vaccine. Sequenced material: CD4+ T cells sorted from PBMCs, taken 45 days after the yellow fever booster vaccination. CDR3 protein: CASSSSREKETQYF. The CDR3 DNA follows: TGTGCCAGCAGCTCCTCGCGAGAGAAAGAGACCCAGTACTTC.